In this sample, the clone carrying this T cell receptor beta chain turned up a few times. Its matching antigen is unknown. The CDR3 covers 15 residues. V was cut by 5 bases and J by 0 bases, with 8 bases left in between. From germline, CDR1 is MNHEY and CDR2 SMNVEV (reference sequence). This sample was included in a study of beta chain features in type 1 diabetes. Study results and limitations: Across patients, naive, central memory and Treg TCRB repertoires exhibited apparently greater similarity than was observed across healthy donors.

All of the isolated RNA was reverse transcribed, so expressed TCRB transcripts were sequenced. Several million reads were obtained on average from naive, central memory and regulatory T cell samples. Sequencing was performed with immunoSEQ multiplex PCR; in TCRdb, only in-frame clones are kept and a portion is missing. Of about 330,000 clones detected, about 10% appear once; the ten largest clones hold roughly 0.016%. All of the sorted populations showed purity greater than 95%. The rearrangement links TRBV27 to TRBJ2-6; D uncertain. Sequenced material: naive CD4+ T cells from blood. The receptor's source is a woman in her 30s in good health. CDR3 nucleotide sequence: TGTGCCAGCAGTCCCTCTCCCTCTGGGGCCAACGTCCTGACTTTC. Encoded protein: CASSPSPSGANVLTF.